This record looks at one T cell receptor (beta chain) sequence and its context. This CDR3 is also generated by other DNA sequences in the sample. The data stem from a study of blood T cell repertoires in COVID-19. Per germline, CDR1 SGHNT and CDR2 YYREEE (reference sequence). The CDR3 length is 15 residues. Trimming at V came to 4 bases and at J to 6 bases, leaving 5 bases not matched to a gene. The repertoire was sequenced with immunoSEQ multiplex PCR; TCRdb's copy has only in-frame clones and lacks some. The table records a few hundred thousand clones, roughly nine tenths of them present only once. Participant age was about 18 to 89 years, and participants resided in roughly 25 US areas. Participants had their cohort set by participant-reported clinical history.

The TCR was taken from a woman in her sixties who had recovered from COVID-19. Sequencing input: PBMCs or T cells enriched from blood (not recorded which). The chain couples TRBV5-4 to TRBJ1-5; 12 bases are shared with TRBD1. The CDR3 DNA reads TGTGCCAGCAGCCCTGGGACAGGGGGCGGTCAGCCCCAGCATTTT. As protein: CASSPGTGGGQPQHF.